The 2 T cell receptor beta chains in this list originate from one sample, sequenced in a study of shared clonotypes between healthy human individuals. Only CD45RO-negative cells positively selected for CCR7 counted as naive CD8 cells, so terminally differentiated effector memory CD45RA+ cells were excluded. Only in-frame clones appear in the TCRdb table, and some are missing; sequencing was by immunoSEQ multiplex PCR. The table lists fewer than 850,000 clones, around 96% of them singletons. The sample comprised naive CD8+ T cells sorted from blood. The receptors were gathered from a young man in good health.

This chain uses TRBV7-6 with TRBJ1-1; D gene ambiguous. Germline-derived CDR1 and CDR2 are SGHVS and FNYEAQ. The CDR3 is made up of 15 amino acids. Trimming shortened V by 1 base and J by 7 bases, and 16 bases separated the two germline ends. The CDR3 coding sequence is TGTGCCAGCAGCTTAGAAAGGGAGAGGAGGAATGAAGCTTTCTTT. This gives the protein CASSLERERRNEAFF.

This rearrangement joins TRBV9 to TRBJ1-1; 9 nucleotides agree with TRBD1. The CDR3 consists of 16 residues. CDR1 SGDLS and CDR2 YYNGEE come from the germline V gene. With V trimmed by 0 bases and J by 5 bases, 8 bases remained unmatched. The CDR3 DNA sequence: TGTGCCAGCAGCGTAGGCCACAGGGGGCGCGGAACTGAAGCTTTCTTT. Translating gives CASSVGHRGRGTEAFF.